Included here is one TCR beta chain sequence, with context. The data originate from a study of blood T cell repertoires in COVID-19. About the research overall: Material from acute and convalescent COVID-19 was sourced from the United States, Italy and Spain.

The table came from immunoSEQ multiplex PCR; TCRdb's copy has only in-frame clones and leaves some out. The sample lists 200,000 to 300,000 clones; more than 75% were seen once. Germline V gene lookup returns CDR1 MNHEY and CDR2 SVGAGI. The ends were cut back, 0 bases at V and 12 bases at J, with 12 bases in the middle. This CDR3 region has 13 residues. This sequence was found in a woman aged 40 to 50 who had recovered from COVID-19. The genes are TRBV6-5 and TRBJ2-1; tentatively, D is TRBD2 (7 bases). Sequencing was done on a sample of peripheral blood. Here the CDR3 DNA reads TGTGCCAGCAGTTACTCCCCGAGGGGGGGGCAGTTCTTC. Translation gives CASSYSPRGGQFF.